Reported below is one T cell receptor (beta chain). The source of the sample is a study of T cells in Graves' hyperthyroidism and ophthalmopathy. V was pared by 0 bases and J by 2 bases, with 14 bases between. This CDR3 contains 16 residues. Germline CDR1 is SGHRS and CDR2 is YFSETQ. Authors of the study amplified TCR beta CDR3 regions from RNA transcripts. In the first-round RT-PCR of the TCR CDR3, the HTBI primer set was used. TCRdb used MiXCR to reprocess the multiplex PCR reads, holding one entry per CDR3 protein. The sample consists of about 110,000 distinct CDR3 sequences, approximately 15% of them appearing once.

This chain joins TRBV5-1 and TRBJ2-5, with D uncertain. Source material: blood. This TCR derives from a woman aged 45-65 years with Graves' hyperthyroidism. This chain's CDR3 is CASSLAVVSSQETQYF. CDR3 bases: TGCGCCAGCAGCTTGGCCGTGGTCTCATCACAAGAGACCCAGTACTTC. The full variable domain, its missing parts supplied by reference TRBV5-1 and TRBJ2-5, is KAGVTQTPRYLIKTRGQQVTLSCSPISGHRSVSWYQQTPGQGLQFLFEYFSETQRNKGNFPGRFSGRQFSNSRSEMNVSTLELGDSALYLCASSLAVVSSQETQYFGPGTRLLVL.